The clone carrying this T cell receptor (beta chain) was detected ten times or more. The antigen is unknown. This sample is drawn from a study of early T cells in non-severe SARS-CoV-2 infection. Study as a whole: With bulk RNA from unsorted whole blood as input, sequencing yielded unpaired chains.

Study-level findings and limits: Matches to VDJdb favored anti-spike CD8 responses and missed private and CD4 specificities.

Unique molecular identifier tags were affixed to discrete cDNA molecules. TCRdb reanalysed the 5' RACE reads using MiXCR and keeps one entry per CDR3 protein. The sample yields more than 60,000 distinct CDR3 sequences, about 9% seen once. This CDR3 region has 10 residues. The ends were cut back, 8 bases at V and 1 base at J, with 0 bases in the middle. Germline CDR1 and CDR2: MDHEN and SYDVKM. The V and J genes are TRBV28 and TRBJ2-1; D not certain. The TCR comes from an adult who was a healthcare worker with PCR-confirmed SARS-CoV-2 infection or an uninfected control (not recorded which). Sequences were obtained from whole blood. CDR3 nucleotide sequence: TGTGCCAGCTCCTACAATGAGCAGTTCTTC. Encoded protein: CASSYNEQFF.